This paragraph covers one T cell receptor beta chain sequence. It has no known antigen specificity. The record has no base qualities; no much larger clone is one base away. This specimen comes from a study of blood T cell repertoires in COVID-19 (dated by TCRdb to about 2020). Context from the whole study: Samples covering the acute and convalescent phases of COVID-19 were provided by collaborators in the United States, Italy and Spain. Samples came from the ongoing ImmuneRACE study (first 160 participants) plus 1,254 subjects from 6 global collaborators. The repertoires were made available in a free public database intended to serve as a resource for research on the immune response to SARS-CoV-2. The dataset comprised deeply sampled blood TCRbeta repertoires from subjects exposed to, actively infected with, or recovered from COVID-19. Where available, HLA class I and class II types were obtained from metadata supplied by the sample provider rather than from assay-based typing. A de-identified subject ID, COVID-19 status, age in years and sex were almost always included in the sample metadata. The prospective study material was composed of cDNA or gDNA derived from T cells, B-cell-depleted T cells, or PBMCs. Study-wide conclusions, independent of this receptor: Clinical and demographic metadata were provided uncurated, with the amount varying by source and participant.

TCRbeta CDR3 regions were amplified from genomic DNA by means of the immunoSEQ Assay, a bias-controlled multiplex PCR. In the original analysis: The number of nucleated cells in each sample was estimated by amplification of reference gene primers within the assay. To quantify the absolute abundance of each unique TCRbeta CDR3 rearrangement, sequence reads were collapsed and filtered. Productive Simpson clonality was computed per sample as the square root of Simpson's diversity index over productive rearrangements. The immuneACCESS repertoire file appears here via TCRdb, limited to in-frame rearrangements. These files lack a portion of the clones; in checked studies, under half of the deficit traces to unresolved V genes, and the cause of the others is not known. The V and J calls and the clone size are those of that table, but D and trimming were determined from the DNA. Across this sample there are approximately 440,000 clones, with about 91% seen only once. Over 10% of the sample is held by the ten biggest clonotypes.

One collaborating source in Seattle enrolled patients while the patients were actively infected and followed the patients over time throughout the course of disease. The collaborating institutions used their own protocols to collect whole blood in K2EDTA tubes. For TCRbeta analysis, collaborator samples were shipped as frozen whole blood, as isolated PBMCs, or as DNA extracted from either sample type. CDR1 and CDR2 are read off the germline V gene (reference sequence) as SGHNT and YYREEE. Trimming costs V 0 bases and J 4 bases, and their ends lie 7 bases apart. From the cysteine up to the phenylalanine, the CDR3 has a length of 14 residues. Just the 42-base CDR3 DNA is kept, in frame starting at base 1.

The chain was built from TRBV5-4 and TRBJ2-2, with no reliable assignment of the D segment. The sample consisted of peripheral blood. The clonotype was recovered from a woman aged 50 to 60 with COVID-19, enrolled during active disease. The CDR3 sequence is CASSLAGGTGELFF. The DNA sequence follows: TGTGCCAGCAGCTTGGCCGGCGGCACCGGGGAGCTGTTTTTT.